A single sample gave rise to the 30 T cell receptor beta chains below, sequenced in a study of T-cell reconstitution after alpha-beta-depleted transplantation in children. Unique molecular identifiers were used to barcode this TCRbeta library. TCRdb itself ran the PCR reads through MiXCR, one entry per CDR3 protein. Among more than 400,000 distinct CDR3 sequences, 10% to 12% were seen once, and the ten largest hold 14%. This specimen consisted of PBMCs, mostly from graft donor cells, obtained 180 days after TCRalphabeta/CD19-depleted stem cell transplant. All receptors derive from a female patient aged 2-15 years who had a stem cell transplant for aplastic anemia, so the T cells may come from the graft donor.

In its sample, this clonotype was seen many times. The J gene is TRBJ1-5, the V gene TRBV18, with 7 bases that match TRBD1. The junction had 3 bases not matched to a gene; V was cut back by 3 bases and J by 1 base. Germline CDR1 KGHSH, CDR2 LQKENI. The CDR3 runs 15 residues. The CDR3 sequence is CASSPGTVSNQPQHF. CDR3 nucleotide sequence: TGTGCCAGCTCACCGGGGACAGTAAGCAATCAGCCCCAGCATTTT.

Comments on this clonotype: The junction shows a germline mismatch at one end, possibly a read error. This sequence joins TRBV6-2 or TRBV6-3 and TRBJ2-7, with 7 bases matching TRBD2. The CDR3 consists of 11 residues. Germline-derived CDR1 and CDR2 are MNHEY and SVGEGT. This CDR3 is CASSYVGGPLF. The CDR3 DNA reads as TGTGCCAGCAGTTACGTGGGAGGGCCTCTCTTC.

This clonotype was seen more than once but under ten times. V gene TRBV5-6 combines with J gene TRBJ2-5; maybe TRBD2 (5 bases). There are 15 residues in the CDR3. Germline loops: CDR1 SGHDT, CDR2 YYEEEE. V was shortened by 5 bases and J by 1 base, with 15 bases between the two germline ends. The CDR3 region has the DNA TGTGCCAGCAGGCCCCTAGCCCCGCTCCAAGAGACCCAGTACTTC. It specifies CASRPLAPLQETQYF.

This clonotype came up many times. V and J are TRBV7-9 and TRBJ2-7; TRBD2 agrees at 7 bases. V lost 5 bases, J lost 7 bases, and 17 bases stayed unmatched. Germline loops: CDR1 SEHNR, CDR2 FQNEAQ (reference sequence). The CDR3 is 16 residues long. CDR3 loop: CASSPRSSGLPGEQYF. The CDR3 DNA sequence: TGTGCCAGCAGCCCCCGGAGTAGCGGGTTGCCTGGAGAGCAGTACTTC.

At least ten counts were recorded for this clonotype. The rearrangement links TRBV20-1 to TRBJ2-1; TRBD2 matches at 10 bases. The V gene's germline CDR1 is DFQATT and CDR2 SNEGSKA (reference sequence). The CDR3 spans 13 residues. Losses at the gene ends were 3 bases for V and 9 bases for J; bases not matched to a gene: 5. This CDR3 is CSARLAGVSEQFF. DNA of the CDR3: TGCAGTGCTAGGCTAGCGGGAGTGAGTGAGCAGTTCTTC.

The rearrangement uses TRBV4-1 and TRBJ1-2; TRBD1 aligns across 7 bases. Germline trimming cut 2 bases from V and 7 bases from J; bases unmatched to any gene: 13. The CDR3 has 16 residues. Germline lookup yields CDR1 MGHRA and CDR2 YSYEKL. CDR3 nucleotides: TGCGCCAGCAGCCAACCGAAGTCAGGGGACAGAGGTGGCTACACCTTC. Translating it yields CASSQPKSGDRGGYTF.

The chain carries TRBV10-3 and TRBJ1-6; D unresolved. Trimming took off 1 base at V and 7 bases at J, with 8 bases between the two ends. This CDR3 is built from 14 residues. Germline V gene sequence: CDR1 ENHRY, CDR2 SYGVKD. CDR3 sequence (DNA): TGTGCCATCAGTGAGTTTTCCGGGAATTCACCCCTCCACTTT. This translates into CAISEFSGNSPLHF.

This chain uses TRBV7-6 with TRBJ2-1, with 11 bases matching TRBD2. From germline, CDR1 is SGHVS and CDR2 FNYEAQ. The CDR3 is 15 residues long. J gave up 6 bases and V 1 base, and 2 bases lay outside the gene matches. The CDR3 DNA reads TGTGCCAGCAGCTTAGGACTAGCGGGAATCAATGAGCAGTTCTTC. Protein sequence: CASSLGLAGINEQFF.

A few counts support this clonotype. V and J are TRBV5-1 and TRBJ2-5, with D possibly TRBD1 on 6 matching bases. This CDR3 is built from 13 residues. The germline gives CDR1 SGHRS, CDR2 YFSETQ. Trimming took 2 bases from V and 7 from J, leaving 12 bases between them. This CDR3 reads CASSFAGEGTQYF. CDR3 DNA: TGCGCCAGCAGCTTTGCAGGGGAAGGGACCCAGTACTTC.

This clonotype was seen only a few times. This chain joins TRBV10-3 and TRBJ2-5; D tentatively reads TRBD1 or TRBD2 (6 bases each). This CDR3 has 12 amino acids. The V and J ends lost 6 bases and 5 bases respectively, with 10 bases between them. Germline V gene data show CDR1 as ENHRY and CDR2 as SYGVKD. The CDR3 loop reads CAISLGGETQYF. Written as DNA, the CDR3 is TGTGCCATCAGCCTGGGGGGCGAGACCCAGTACTTC.

The rearrangement uses TRBV21-1 and TRBJ2-7; the D call of TRBD1 is as the table states it, not checked on the DNA. TRBV21-1 is listed as a pseudogene. This CDR3 is built from 15 residues. The CDR3 protein is CASSPGRGCFYEQYF. CDR3 nucleotide sequence: TGTGCCAGCAGCCCTGGAAGGGGGTGTTTCTACGAGCAGTACTTC.

This rearrangement joins TRBV6-2 or TRBV6-3 to TRBJ2-1; TRBD2 matches 9 bases. This CDR3 region has 14 residues. Germline V gene data show CDR1 as MNHEY and CDR2 as SVGEGT. V was clipped by 8 bases and J by 4 bases; unmatched bases: 6. CDR3 nucleotides: TGTGCCAGCTCGGAGCGGGAGGTTTACAATGAGCAGTTCTTC. Translation gives CASSEREVYNEQFF.

In this sample, this clonotype turned up many times. The CDR3 DNA sequence: TGCGCCAGCAGCTCCGGGACTAGCGGGAGATGGAAGGAGACCCAGTACTTC. Its protein is CASSSGTSGRWKETQYF. The chain joins TRBV5-1 to TRBJ2-5; TRBD2 aligns across 14 bases. The trim removed 3 bases at V and 5 bases at J, leaving 9 bases unmatched. Germline CDR1 is SGHRS and CDR2 is YFSETQ. There are 17 residues in the CDR3. Full variable domain (outside the CDR3, taken from reference TRBV5-1 and TRBJ2-5): KAGVTQTPRYLIKTRGQQVTLSCSPISGHRSVSWYQQTPGQGLQFLFEYFSETQRNKGNFPGRFSGRQFSNSRSEMNVSTLELGDSALYLCASSSGTSGRWKETQYFGPGTRLLVL.

In its sample, this clonotype was seen many times. One end of the junction fails to match germline, which may point to a read error. The rearrangement uses TRBV5-1 and TRBJ2-3; no clear D. Germline V CDR1 and CDR2: SGHRS, YFSETQ. The CDR3 is 13 amino acids. As DNA, the CDR3 is TGTGCCAGCAGCTTCGGGAGCACAGATACGCAGTATTTT. It codes for CASSFGSTDTQYF.

This clonotype has a handful of counts. This sequence joins TRBV21-1 and TRBJ2-7; the table's TRBD2 call for D was not verified on the DNA. TRBV21-1 is a pseudogene segment. This CDR3 is built from 20 residues. The CDR3 sequence: CASSPGRTVPGLAVSYEQYF. CDR3 nucleotide sequence: TGTGCCAGCAGCCCGGGACGGACAGTACCGGGACTAGCGGTTTCCTACGAGCAGTACTTC.

The rearrangement links TRBV19 to TRBJ2-7; D possibly corresponds to TRBD1 (5 bases). The germline V gene encodes CDR1 LNHDA and CDR2 SQIVND (reference sequence). This CDR3 spans 13 amino acids. Trimming shortened V by 5 bases and J by 5 bases, and 13 bases separated the two germline ends. The CDR3 DNA is TGTGCCAGTAGTCCACGGACACAGGACGAGCAGTACGTC. Protein: CASSPRTQDEQYV.

The chain couples TRBV9 to TRBJ2-1; D possibly uses TRBD1 or TRBD2 (5 bases each). V shed 3 bases and J shed 8 bases, with 9 bases lying between them. Germline V gene data show CDR1 as SGDLS and CDR2 as YYNGEE. CDR3 length: 12 amino acids. CDR3 sequence: CASSGMGDEQFF. Here the CDR3 DNA reads TGTGCCAGCAGCGGGATGGGGGATGAGCAGTTCTTC.

This clonotype was counted many times. V gene TRBV29-1 combines with J gene TRBJ2-7; TRBD2 aligns across 14 bases. The length of the CDR3 is 14 residues. The germline V gene encodes CDR1 SQVTM and CDR2 ANQGSEA. Trimming took 7 bases from V and 7 from J; bases not matched to a gene: 9. Here the CDR3 DNA reads TGCAGCGCTAAAGGACTAGCGGGAGGTCAGGAGCAGTACTTC. This translates into CSAKGLAGGQEQYF.

The chain couples TRBV6-1 to TRBJ2-5; tentatively, D is TRBD1 or TRBD2 (5 bases each). Germline V gene lookup returns CDR1 MNHNS and CDR2 SASEGT. The CDR3 totals 14 residues. V was pared by 5 bases and J by 4 bases, with 14 bases between. DNA for the CDR3: TGTGCCAGCAGTCCCGGGACCTCCTCAGAGACCCAGTACTTC. It yields the protein CASSPGTSSETQYF.

The chain carries TRBV12-3 or TRBV12-4 and TRBJ2-2; D may be TRBD1 (6 bases). CDR3 length: 17 amino acids. Trimming took 2 bases from V and 0 from J, leaving 13 bases between them. CDR3 sequence reads: CASSLSVRTANTGELFF. The DNA of the CDR3 is TGTGCCAGCAGTTTAAGTGTGAGGACAGCGAACACCGGGGAGCTGTTTTTT.

The rearrangement uses TRBV11-1 and TRBJ2-6; tentative D call: TRBD1 (6 bases). Germline V lookup: CDR1 SGHAT, CDR2 FQDESV (reference sequence). CDR3 length: 18 residues. Trimming pared 4 bases from V and 1 base from J, leaving 17 bases between. The CDR3 nucleotides read TGTGCCAGCAGCTCTCCCAGGGGAAATAAGTCTGGGGCCAACGTCCTGACTTTC. Encoded protein: CASSSPRGNKSGANVLTF.

The rearrangement uses TRBV19 and TRBJ2-7, with 8 bases identical to TRBD2. CDR3 length: 14 residues. Germline-derived CDR1 and CDR2 are LNHDA and SQIVND (reference sequence). The CDR3 region has the DNA TGTTCAACCGCCTCCAGCGGGAGTCTTTACGAGCAGTACTTC. Residues: CSTASSGSLYEQYF.

This clonotype was seen only a few times. This chain uses TRBV20-1 with TRBJ2-3, with 7 bases lining up with TRBD2. CDR3 length: 14 residues. V was clipped by 3 bases and J by 0 bases; unmatched bases: 3. Germline V lookup: CDR1 DFQATT, CDR2 SNEGSKA (reference sequence). The DNA of the CDR3 is TGCAGTGCTAGCATGCGGGGGAGCACAGATACGCAGTATTTT. This gives the protein CSASMRGSTDTQYF.

This chain uses TRBV15 with TRBJ1-5, with D possibly TRBD1 on 5 matching bases. The V end was cut by 4 bases, the J end by 5 bases, with 12 bases between. Per the germline V gene, CDR1 is LNHNV and CDR2 is YYDKDF (reference sequence). This CDR3 has 14 residues. CDR3 DNA sequence: TGTGCCACCAGCACCTTGGACAAGTATCAGCCCCAGCATTTT. Protein sequence: CATSTLDKYQPQHF.

The CDR3 region has the DNA TGCAGTGCCACCCTGGAGGGGGGGGAGACAAATACGCAGTATTTT. Encoded protein: CSATLEGGETNTQYF. The genes are TRBV20-1 and TRBJ2-3, with TRBD2 as a possible D gene (7 bases). V was pared by 6 bases and J by 7 bases, with 23 bases between. This CDR3 region has 15 residues. Germline CDR1 DFQATT, CDR2 SNEGSKA (reference sequence).

The genes are TRBV6-5 and TRBJ2-2; 10 nucleotides match TRBD2. In germline, CDR1 is MNHEY, CDR2 SVGAGI. V shed 0 bases, J shed 5 bases, and the junction held 6 bases outside the gene matches. The CDR3 spans 17 residues. CDR3 sequence (DNA): TGTGCCAGCAGTTACTCGTTCTCACTAGCGGGGACCGGGGAGCTGTTTTTT. It specifies CASSYSFSLAGTGELFF.

This clonotype was seen ten or more times. This chain uses TRBV24-1 with TRBJ1-4; D gene ambiguous. The germline V and J ends were trimmed by 4 bases and 5 bases, with 4 bases remaining between them. The CDR3 has 12 amino acids. Germline V lookup: CDR1 KGHDR, CDR2 SFDVKD. CDR3 in amino acids: CATSDPNEKLFF. The CDR3 DNA follows: TGTGCCACCAGTGACCCCAATGAAAAACTGTTTTTT.

The chain links TRBV5-1 to TRBJ2-2; no definite D call. Trimming took off 1 base at V and 0 bases at J, with 19 bases between the two ends. Germline V gene sequence: CDR1 SGHRS, CDR2 YFSETQ. The CDR3 has 19 amino acids. The CDR3 DNA reads as TGCGCCAGCAGCTTGTTCGGTAGGAAGCAGGCCACGAACACCGGGGAGCTGTTTTTT. Protein product: CASSLFGRKQATNTGELFF.

The sample holds many counts of this clonotype. V and J are TRBV6-2 or TRBV6-3 and TRBJ2-1; D gene ambiguous. This CDR3 comprises 11 residues. The germline V gene has CDR1 MNHEY and CDR2 SVGEGT. Trimming left V 7 bases short and J 4 bases short, with 5 bases between. The CDR3 coding sequence is TGTGCCAGCATGGGGTACAATGAGCAGTTCTTC. It specifies CASMGYNEQFF.

The genes are TRBV12-3 or TRBV12-4 and TRBJ2-7; TRBD2 is a possible D gene (5 bases). CDR3 length: 14 amino acids. V lost 5 bases to trimming and J lost 3 bases, with 14 bases between them. Written as DNA, the CDR3 is TGTGCCAGCAGTCCATCCGGGATTCTCTACGAGCAGTACTTC. It yields the protein CASSPSGILYEQYF.